The rows below give T cell receptor beta chains drawn from one sample of a study of naive and memory T cell subsets. MiXCR, applied by TCRdb to the 5' RACE reads, yields one record per CDR3 protein. The sample yields tens of thousands of distinct CDR3 sequences, roughly 6.7% seen once. The receptors were gathered from a male donor in good health. CDR3s include the opening cysteine and the closing phenylalanine or tryptophan. The D gene is left open where the match is weak. Not every row has a clone size; where given, it reads once, few, many or a size class.

. many TRBJ2-3 TRBV20-1 CSAIFRTGATDTQYF TGCAGTGCTATCTTCCGTACAGGAGCAACAGATACGCAGTATTTT
. many TRBJ1-1 TRBV6-2/TRBV6-3 CASSGGGGTEAFF TGTGCCAGCAGTGGAGGGGGAGGCACTGAAGCTTTCTTT
. . TRBJ2-7 TRBV6-6 CASSWTLAYEQYF TGTGCCAGCAGTTGGACGTTAGCCTACGAGCAGTACTTC
. few TRBJ2-1 TRBV7-9 CASSLGGGALSSVNEQFF TGTGCCAGCAGCTTAGGGGGGGGGGCCCTTTCTTCCGTGAATGAGCAGTTCTTC
TRBD2 many TRBJ2-1 TRBV2 CASSDQTGTRNSEQFF TGTGCCAGCAGTGATCAAACTGGGACTAGGAATAGTGAGCAGTTCTTC
TRBD2 many TRBJ2-1 TRBV6-5 CASSRGLAGDNEQFF TGTGCCAGCAGCAGGGGACTAGCGGGAGACAATGAGCAGTTCTTC
. few TRBJ1-3 TRBV6-2/TRBV6-3 CASSYSTWESGYGGTAGNTIYF TGTGCCAGCAGTTACTCGACCTGGGAGTCAGGATATGGGGGGACTGCTGGAAACACCATATATTTT
. . TRBJ2-3 TRBV4-2 CASSQEGSTWTDTQYF TGTGCCAGCAGCCAAGAAGGGTCGACGTGGACAGATACGCAGTATTTT
TRBD1 . TRBJ1-1 TRBV3-1 CASSQEGGLNTEAFF TGTGCCAGCAGCCAAGAAGGGGGCCTCAACACTGAAGCTTTCTTT
. . TRBJ2-7 TRBV5-1 CASSLGLPETYEQYF TGCGCCAGCAGCTTGGGACTACCGGAAACCTACGAGCAGTACTTC
TRBD2 few TRBJ2-1 TRBV27 CASRPGTSGYNEQFF TGTGCCAGCAGGCCCGGGACTAGCGGATACAATGAGCAGTTCTTC
TRBD2 . TRBJ2-7 TRBV9 CASSVEGTSVYEKYF TGTGCCAGCAGCGTAGAGGGGACTAGCGTCTACGAGAAGTACTTC
. few TRBJ2-1 TRBV5-6 CASSLGQGRPSSYNEQFF TGTGCCAGCAGCTTGGGTCAGGGACGACCAAGCTCCTACAATGAGCAGTTCTTC
. many TRBJ1-5 TRBV19 CASSATVSNQPQHF TGTGCCAGTAGTGCGACAGTTAGCAATCAGCCCCAGCATTTT
. few TRBJ1-1 TRBV5-6 CASSFDTGRVNTEAFF TGTGCCAGCAGCTTCGATACAGGACGAGTCAACACTGAAGCTTTCTTT
. many TRBJ1-1 TRBV20-1 CSARDPRGYTEAFF TGCAGTGCTAGAGATCCGAGAGGATATACTGAAGCTTTCTTT
. . TRBJ2-5 TRBV7-2 CASSLRGAQETQYF TGTGCCAGCAGCTTACGGGGGGCCCAAGAGACCCAGTACTTC
. . TRBJ2-7 TRBV10-2 CASTSVQGLTYEQYF TGCGCCAGCACTTCAGTACAGGGCCTTACCTACGAGCAGTACTTC
TRBD1 many TRBJ1-5 TRBV29-1 CSVLSTGKPQHF TGCAGCGTACTCTCGACAGGGAAGCCCCAGCATTTT
. few TRBJ1-5 TRBV2 CASSDLYSSEHF TGTGCCAGCAGTGACCTTTACTCAAGCGAGCATTTT
. few TRBJ1-2 TRBV29-1 CSVEGTDHEGYGYTF TGCAGCGTTGAGGGGACCGACCACGAGGGGTATGGCTACACCTTC
. . TRBJ2-2 TRBV6-6 CASSYATGELFF TGTGCCAGCAGTTACGCCACCGGGGAGCTGTTTTTT
. many TRBJ2-3 TRBV7-2 CASSFQASNTDTQYF TGTGCCAGCAGCTTTCAAGCGTCGAACACAGATACGCAGTATTTT
TRBD1 many TRBJ2-6 TRBV11-3 CASSSSGTGLEGANVLTF TGTGCCAGCAGCTCGTCCGGGACAGGCCTTGAAGGGGCCAACGTCCTGACTTTC
. . TRBJ2-4 TRBV3-1 CASSQDRWAIQYF TGTGCCAGCAGCCAAGATCGGTGGGCCATTCAGTACTTC
TRBD1 many TRBJ2-7 TRBV27 CASSLGQGAYEQYF TGTGCCAGCAGTTTAGGGCAGGGGGCCTACGAGCAGTACTTC
. . TRBJ1-4 TRBV20-1 CSAPTGGFEKLFF TGCAGTGCTCCGACAGGAGGGTTTGAAAAACTGTTTTTT
. few TRBJ2-7 TRBV2 CASSVRAGTYEQYF TGTGCCAGCAGTGTTCGGGCAGGGACCTACGAGCAGTACTTC
. many TRBJ2-7 TRBV29-1 CSVTGFTYEQYF TGCAGCGTGACAGGCTTTACCTACGAGCAGTACTTC
TRBD1 . TRBJ1-2 TRBV6-5 CASSLPGQLGYTF TGTGCCAGCAGTTTACCGGGACAGTTAGGGTACACCTTC
TRBD2 many TRBJ2-3 TRBV6-6 CASGGLAGGLTDTQYF TGTGCCAGCGGCGGACTAGCGGGGGGCCTCACAGATACGCAGTATTTT
TRBD1 many TRBJ2-1 TRBV7-2 CASSERTGALYNEQFF TGTGCCAGCAGCGAACGGACAGGGGCTCTTTACAATGAGCAGTTCTTC
. . TRBJ2-1 TRBV29-1 CSVEAEYNEQFF TGCAGCGTTGAAGCCGAGTACAATGAGCAGTTCTTC
. few TRBJ1-5 TRBV19 CASTGSNQPQHF TGTGCCAGTACCGGGAGCAATCAGCCCCAGCATTTT
. few TRBJ1-4 TRBV29-1 CSVGAGGPSREKLFF TGCAGCGTTGGGGCAGGTGGGCCCTCACGGGAAAAACTGTTTTTT
TRBD1 . TRBJ1-6 TRBV7-9 CASRQGASNSPLHF TGTGCCAGTCGACAGGGGGCGAGTAATTCACCCCTCCACTTT
. few TRBJ2-5 TRBV27 CASSLSIGETQYF TGTGCCAGCAGTTTATCGATTGGGGAGACCCAGTACTTC
. many TRBJ2-2 TRBV12-3/TRBV12-4 CANTDKVGTGELFF TGTGCCAACACGGACAAAGTCGGGACCGGGGAGCTGTTTTTT
. many TRBJ2-5 TRBV6-1 CASSEFPETQYF TGTGCCAGCAGTGAATTCCCGGAGACCCAGTACTTC
. many TRBJ2-3 TRBV29-1 CSVEEYTPAYGTDTQYF TGCAGCGTTGAAGAATATACTCCGGCCTACGGTACAGATACGCAGTATTTT
TRBD2 . TRBJ2-1 TRBV18 CASSPRLAGGSGEQFF TGTGCCAGCTCACCTAGACTAGCGGGAGGTTCTGGTGAGCAGTTCTTC
. . TRBJ2-1 TRBV14 CDSSQVYSVSYNEQFF TGTGACAGCAGCCAAGTCTATTCGGTATCCTACAATGAGCAGTTCTTC
. many TRBJ2-5 TRBV5-4 CASASFPEETQYF TGTGCCAGCGCCTCCTTCCCGGAAGAGACCCAGTACTTC
. few TRBJ2-2 TRBV6-1 CASWRGISNTGELFF TGTGCCAGCTGGAGGGGAATCTCGAACACCGGGGAGCTGTTTTTT
. many TRBJ2-7 TRBV7-9 CASSLLGGNEQYF TGTGCCAGCAGCTTACTGGGCGGGAACGAGCAGTACTTC
. . TRBJ2-1 TRBV20-1 CSAGPHNEQFF TGCAGTGCTGGCCCTCACAATGAGCAGTTCTTC
. . TRBJ1-3 TRBV7-9 CASSPTDGGYKPGDTIYF TGTGCCAGCAGCCCCACCGATGGGGGGTATAAGCCTGGAGACACCATATATTTT
TRBD1 . TRBJ2-7 TRBV6-1 CASRTGVEYEQYF TGTGCCAGTCGGACAGGGGTCGAGTACGAGCAGTACTTC
TRBD1 many TRBJ1-1 TRBV5-1 CASSSSWTGWESNTEAFF TGCGCCAGCAGCTCATCATGGACAGGGTGGGAGTCGAACACTGAAGCTTTCTTT
. few TRBJ2-3 TRBV6-2/TRBV6-3 CASSYWPGADTQYF TGTGCCAGCAGTTATTGGCCGGGGGCAGATACGCAGTATTTT
. . TRBJ2-5 TRBV12-3/TRBV12-4 CASSSGDIQETQYF TGTGCCAGCAGTTCGGGGGACATCCAAGAGACCCAGTACTTC